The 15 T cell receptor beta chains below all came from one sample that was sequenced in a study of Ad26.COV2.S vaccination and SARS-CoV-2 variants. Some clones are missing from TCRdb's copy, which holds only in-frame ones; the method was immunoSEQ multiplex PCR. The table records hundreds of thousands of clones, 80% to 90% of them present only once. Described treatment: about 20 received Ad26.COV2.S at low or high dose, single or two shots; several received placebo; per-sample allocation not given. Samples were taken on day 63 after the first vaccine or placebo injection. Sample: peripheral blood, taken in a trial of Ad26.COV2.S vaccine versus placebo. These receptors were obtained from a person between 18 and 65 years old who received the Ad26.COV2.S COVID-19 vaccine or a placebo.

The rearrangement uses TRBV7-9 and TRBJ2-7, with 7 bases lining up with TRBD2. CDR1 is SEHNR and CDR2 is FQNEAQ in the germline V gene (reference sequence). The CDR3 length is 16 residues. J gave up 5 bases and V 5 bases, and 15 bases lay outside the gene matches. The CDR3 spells CASSPPQPARGDEQYF. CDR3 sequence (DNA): TGTGCCAGCAGCCCCCCTCAGCCGGCCCGGGGGGACGAGCAGTACTTC.

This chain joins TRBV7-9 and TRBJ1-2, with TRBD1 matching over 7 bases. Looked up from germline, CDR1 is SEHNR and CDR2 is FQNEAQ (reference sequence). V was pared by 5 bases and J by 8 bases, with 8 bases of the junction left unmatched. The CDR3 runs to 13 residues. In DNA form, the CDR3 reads TGTGCCAGCAGCCCTACAGGGGACGGAGGCTACACCTTC. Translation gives CASSPTGDGGYTF.

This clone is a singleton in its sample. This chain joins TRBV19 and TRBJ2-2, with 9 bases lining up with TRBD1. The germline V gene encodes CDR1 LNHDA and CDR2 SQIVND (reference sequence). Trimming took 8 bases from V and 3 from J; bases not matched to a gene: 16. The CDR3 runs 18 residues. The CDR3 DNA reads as TGTGCCAGTCCCTACAGGGGGCCAAGTTATAAGGACACCGGGGAGCTGTTTTTT. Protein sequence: CASPYRGPSYKDTGELFF.

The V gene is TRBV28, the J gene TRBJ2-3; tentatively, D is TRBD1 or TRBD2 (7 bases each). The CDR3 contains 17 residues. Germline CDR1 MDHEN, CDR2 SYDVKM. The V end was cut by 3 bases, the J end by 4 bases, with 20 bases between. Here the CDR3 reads CASSLQGGQVTADTQYF. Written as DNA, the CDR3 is TGTGCCAGCAGTTTGCAGGGGGGGCAAGTGACGGCAGATACGCAGTATTTT.

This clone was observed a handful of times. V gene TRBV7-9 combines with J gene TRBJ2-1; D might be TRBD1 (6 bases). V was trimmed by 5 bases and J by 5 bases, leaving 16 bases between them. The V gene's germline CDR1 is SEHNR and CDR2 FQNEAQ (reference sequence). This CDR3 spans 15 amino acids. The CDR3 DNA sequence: TGTGCCAGCAGCCCAAGGGGGTCTCAAGACAATGAGCAGTTCTTC. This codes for CASSPRGSQDNEQFF.

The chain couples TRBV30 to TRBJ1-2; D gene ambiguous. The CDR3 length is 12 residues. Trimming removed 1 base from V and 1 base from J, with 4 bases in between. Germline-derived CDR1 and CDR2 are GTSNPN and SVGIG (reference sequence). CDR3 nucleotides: TGTGCCTGGAGTGAACATAACTATGGCTACACCTTC. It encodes CAWSEHNYGYTF.

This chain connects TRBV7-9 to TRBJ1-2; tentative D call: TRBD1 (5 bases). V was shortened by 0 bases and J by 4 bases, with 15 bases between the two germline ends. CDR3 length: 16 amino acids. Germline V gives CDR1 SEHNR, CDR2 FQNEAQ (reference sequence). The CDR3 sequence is CASSLASQGLSYGYTF. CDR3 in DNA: TGTGCCAGCAGCTTAGCATCCCAGGGCCTCTCCTATGGCTACACCTTC.

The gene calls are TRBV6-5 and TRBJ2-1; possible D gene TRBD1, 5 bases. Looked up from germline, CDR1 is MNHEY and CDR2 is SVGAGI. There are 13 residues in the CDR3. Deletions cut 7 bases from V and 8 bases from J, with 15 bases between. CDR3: CASTKRGTDEQFF. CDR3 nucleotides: TGTGCCAGCACCAAAAGGGGTACGGATGAGCAGTTCTTC.

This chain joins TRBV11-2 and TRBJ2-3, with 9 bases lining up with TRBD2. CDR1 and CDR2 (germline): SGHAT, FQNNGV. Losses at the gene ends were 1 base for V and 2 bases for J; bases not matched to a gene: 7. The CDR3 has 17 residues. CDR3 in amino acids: CASSLVPAGGLTDTQYF. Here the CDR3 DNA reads TGTGCCAGCAGCTTAGTGCCAGCGGGAGGACTCACAGATACGCAGTATTTT.

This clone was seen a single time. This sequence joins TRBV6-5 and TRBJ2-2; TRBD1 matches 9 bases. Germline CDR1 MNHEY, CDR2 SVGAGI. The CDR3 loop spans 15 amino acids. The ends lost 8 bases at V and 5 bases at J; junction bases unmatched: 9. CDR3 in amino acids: CASRAWDRETGELFF. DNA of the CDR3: TGTGCCAGCCGAGCCTGGGACAGGGAAACCGGGGAGCTGTTTTTT.

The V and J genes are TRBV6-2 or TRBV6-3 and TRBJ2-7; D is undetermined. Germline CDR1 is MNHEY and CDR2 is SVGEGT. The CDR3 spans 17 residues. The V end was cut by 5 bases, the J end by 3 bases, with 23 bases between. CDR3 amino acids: CASSLPTGPKRVYEQYF. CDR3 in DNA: TGTGCCAGCAGTCTCCCGACCGGGCCCAAAAGGGTCTACGAGCAGTACTTC.

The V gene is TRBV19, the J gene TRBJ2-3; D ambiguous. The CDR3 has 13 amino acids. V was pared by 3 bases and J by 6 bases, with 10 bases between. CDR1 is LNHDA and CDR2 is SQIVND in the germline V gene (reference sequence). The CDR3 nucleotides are TGTGCCAGTAGTATCGTAGGAACCGATACGCAGTATTTT. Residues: CASSIVGTDTQYF.

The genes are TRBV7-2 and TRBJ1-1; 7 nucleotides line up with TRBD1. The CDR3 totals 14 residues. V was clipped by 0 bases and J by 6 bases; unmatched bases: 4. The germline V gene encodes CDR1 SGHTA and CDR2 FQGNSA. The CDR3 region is CASSLARQGAEAFF. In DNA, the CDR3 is TGTGCCAGCAGCTTAGCGCGACAGGGCGCTGAAGCTTTCTTT.

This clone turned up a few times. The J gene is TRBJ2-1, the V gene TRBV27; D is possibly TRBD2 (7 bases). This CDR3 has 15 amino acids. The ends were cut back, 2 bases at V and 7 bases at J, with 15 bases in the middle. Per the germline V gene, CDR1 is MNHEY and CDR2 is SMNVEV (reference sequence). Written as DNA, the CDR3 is TGTGCCAGCAGTTTAGCGGGGGCCCTTTGGAATGAGCAGTTCTTC. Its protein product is CASSLAGALWNEQFF.

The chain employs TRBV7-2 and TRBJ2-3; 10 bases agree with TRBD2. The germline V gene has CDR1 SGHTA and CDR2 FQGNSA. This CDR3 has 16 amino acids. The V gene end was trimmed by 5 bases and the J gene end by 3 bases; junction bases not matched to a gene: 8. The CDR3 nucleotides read TGTGCCAGCAGCCTAATCCCGGGACTAGCGACAGATACGCAGTATTTT. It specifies CASSLIPGLATDTQYF.